Described below is a single TCR beta chain sequence and its context. The sample originates from a study of blood T cells in healthy people across ages. The ends lost 2 bases at V and 2 bases at J; junction bases unmatched: 4. The CDR3 spans 16 residues. Germline V CDR1 and CDR2: DFQATT, SNEGSKA (reference sequence). The second PCR ran about 6 to 11 cycles with a sample-barcoded 5' primer and J-beta primers. In TCRdb, the 5' RACE reads were re-called with MiXCR into one record per CDR3 protein. The sample holds roughly 800,000 distinct CDR3 sequences, over 45% seen once. The rearrangement joins TRBV20-1 to TRBJ2-1, with 12 nucleotides matching TRBD2. Material: blood. The TCR comes from a man aged 25-45 years in good health. The CDR3 here is CSARFLAGGAYNEQFF. CDR3 coding DNA: TGCAGTGCTAGATTCCTAGCGGGGGGGGCCTACAATGAGCAGTTCTTC.